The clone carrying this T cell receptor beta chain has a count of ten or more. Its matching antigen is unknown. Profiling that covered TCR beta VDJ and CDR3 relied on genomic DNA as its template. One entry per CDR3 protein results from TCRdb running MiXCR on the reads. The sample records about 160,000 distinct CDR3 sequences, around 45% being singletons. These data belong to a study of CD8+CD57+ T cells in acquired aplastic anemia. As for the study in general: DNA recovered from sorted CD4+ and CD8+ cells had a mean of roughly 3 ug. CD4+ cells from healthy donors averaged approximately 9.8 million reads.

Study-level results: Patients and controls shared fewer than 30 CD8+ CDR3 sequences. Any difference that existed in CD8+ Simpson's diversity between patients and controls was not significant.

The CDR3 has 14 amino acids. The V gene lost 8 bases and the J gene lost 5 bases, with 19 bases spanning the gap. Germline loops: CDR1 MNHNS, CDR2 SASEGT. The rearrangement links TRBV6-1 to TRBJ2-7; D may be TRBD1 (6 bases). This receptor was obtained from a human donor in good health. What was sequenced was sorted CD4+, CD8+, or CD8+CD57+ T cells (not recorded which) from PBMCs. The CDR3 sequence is CASPKGGQEHEQYF. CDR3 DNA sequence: TGTGCCAGCCCCAAAGGGGGACAAGAGCACGAGCAGTACTTC.